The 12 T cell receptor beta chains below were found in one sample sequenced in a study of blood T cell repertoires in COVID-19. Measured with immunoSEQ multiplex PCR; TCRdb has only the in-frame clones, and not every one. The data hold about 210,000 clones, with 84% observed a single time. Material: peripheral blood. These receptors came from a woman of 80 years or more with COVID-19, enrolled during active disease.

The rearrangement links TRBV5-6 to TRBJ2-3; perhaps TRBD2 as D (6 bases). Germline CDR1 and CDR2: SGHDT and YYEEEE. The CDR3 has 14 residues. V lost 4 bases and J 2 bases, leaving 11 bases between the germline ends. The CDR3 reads CASSISGSTDTQYF. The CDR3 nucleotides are TGTGCCAGCAGCATTAGCGGATCCACAGATACGCAGTATTTT.

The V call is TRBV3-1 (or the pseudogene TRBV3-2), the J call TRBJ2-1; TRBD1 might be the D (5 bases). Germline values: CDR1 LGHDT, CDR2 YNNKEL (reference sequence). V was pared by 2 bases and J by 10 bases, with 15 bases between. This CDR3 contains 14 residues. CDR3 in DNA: TGTGCCAGCAGCCAACCATCACCTAGGGGCGAGCAGTTCTTC. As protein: CASSQPSPRGEQFF.

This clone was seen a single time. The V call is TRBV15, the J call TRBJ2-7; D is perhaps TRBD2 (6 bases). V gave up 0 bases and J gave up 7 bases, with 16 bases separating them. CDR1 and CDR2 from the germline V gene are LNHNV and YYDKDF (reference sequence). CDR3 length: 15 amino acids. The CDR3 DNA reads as TGTGCCACCAGCAGAGATCGGACGCCCGGGGGAGAGCAGTACTTC. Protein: CATSRDRTPGGEQYF.

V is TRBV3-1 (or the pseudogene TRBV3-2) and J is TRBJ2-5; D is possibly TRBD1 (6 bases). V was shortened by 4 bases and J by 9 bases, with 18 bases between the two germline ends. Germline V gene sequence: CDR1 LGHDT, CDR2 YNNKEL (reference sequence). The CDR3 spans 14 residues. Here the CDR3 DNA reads TGTGCCAGCAGCCCCTCTGTGTCAGGGGCGTCCCAGTACTTC. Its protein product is CASSPSVSGASQYF.

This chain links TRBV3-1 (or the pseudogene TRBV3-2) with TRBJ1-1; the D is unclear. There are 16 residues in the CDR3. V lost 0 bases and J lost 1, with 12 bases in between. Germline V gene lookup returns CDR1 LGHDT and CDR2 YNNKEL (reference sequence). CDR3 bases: TGTGCCAGCAGCCAAGACCTTACAGTTCAGAACACTGAAGCTTTCTTT. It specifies CASSQDLTVQNTEAFF.

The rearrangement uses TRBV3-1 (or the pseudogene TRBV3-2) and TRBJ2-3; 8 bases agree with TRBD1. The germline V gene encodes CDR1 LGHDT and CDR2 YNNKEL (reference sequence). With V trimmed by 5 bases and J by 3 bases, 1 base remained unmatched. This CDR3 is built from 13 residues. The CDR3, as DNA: TGTGCCAGCAGCGGACAGGGTACAGATACGCAGTATTTT. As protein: CASSGQGTDTQYF.

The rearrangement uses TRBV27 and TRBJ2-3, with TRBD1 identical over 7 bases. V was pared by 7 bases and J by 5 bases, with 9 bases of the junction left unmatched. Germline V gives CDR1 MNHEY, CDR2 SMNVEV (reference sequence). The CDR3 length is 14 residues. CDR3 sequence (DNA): TGTGCCAGCACCCGACAGGGAACGGTAGATACGCAGTATTTT. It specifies CASTRQGTVDTQYF.

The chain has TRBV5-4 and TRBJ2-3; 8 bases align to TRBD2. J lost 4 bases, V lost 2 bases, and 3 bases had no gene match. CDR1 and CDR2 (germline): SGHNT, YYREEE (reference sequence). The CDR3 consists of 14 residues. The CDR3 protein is CASSLAGAADTQYF. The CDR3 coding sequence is TGTGCCAGCAGCTTAGCGGGGGCGGCAGATACGCAGTATTTT.

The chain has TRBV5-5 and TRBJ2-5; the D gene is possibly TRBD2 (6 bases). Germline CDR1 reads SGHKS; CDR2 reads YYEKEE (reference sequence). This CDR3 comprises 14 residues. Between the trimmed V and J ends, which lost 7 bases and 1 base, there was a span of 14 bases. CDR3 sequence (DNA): TGTGCCAGCGGCCGACTAGGCGTCCAAGAGACCCAGTACTTC. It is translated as CASGRLGVQETQYF. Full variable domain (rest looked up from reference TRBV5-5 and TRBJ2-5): DAGVTQSPTHLIKTRGQQVTLRCSPISGHKSVSWYQQVLGQGPQFIFQYYEKEERGRGNFPDRFSARQFPNYSSELNVNALLLGDSALYLCASGRLGVQETQYFGPGTRLLVL.

For the CDR3, the DNA is TGCGCCAGCAGCCAAGATCAATCGGGGGGGTCTGAAAAACTGTTTTTT. This codes for CASSQDQSGGSEKLFF. The chain recombines TRBV4-1 with TRBJ1-4; D perhaps matches TRBD1 (5 bases). Germline CDR1 reads MGHRA; CDR2 reads YSYEKL. The length of the CDR3 is 16 residues. Deletions cut 0 bases from V and 7 bases from J, with 15 bases between.

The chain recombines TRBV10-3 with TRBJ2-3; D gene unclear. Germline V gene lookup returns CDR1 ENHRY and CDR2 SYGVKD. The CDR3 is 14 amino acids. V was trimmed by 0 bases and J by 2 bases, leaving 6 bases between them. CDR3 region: CAISESTNTDTQYF. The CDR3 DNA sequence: TGTGCCATCAGTGAGTCGACAAACACAGATACGCAGTATTTT.

The CDR3 loop is CASSSDIFGDNSPLHF. The CDR3 region has the DNA TGTGCCAGCAGTTCCGACATTTTCGGTGATAATTCACCCCTCCACTTT. The chain is built from TRBV6-2 or TRBV6-3 and TRBJ1-6; unclear D gene. Germline values: CDR1 MNHEY, CDR2 SVGEGT. The V end lost 4 bases, the J end lost 5 bases, and 15 bases lay between the germline ends. CDR3 length equals 16 residues.